The 13 T cell receptor beta chains presented below share a single source sample, sequenced in a study of T-cell reconstitution after alpha-beta-depleted transplantation in children. Researchers prepared the TCRbeta library using unique molecular identifiers, the study reports. MiXCR was run by TCRdb on the PCR reads, yielding one entry per CDR3 protein. This table has around 200,000 distinct CDR3 sequences, approximately 10% appearing once. The material sequenced was PBMCs, taken before TCRalphabeta/CD19-depleted stem cell transplant. These receptors all stem from a child younger than two with acute myeloid leukemia, due to receive a stem cell transplant.

To note about this clonotype: A much bigger clone sits one base away, suggesting this may be a read error. The chain uses TRBV5-1 and TRBJ2-1, with D maybe TRBD2 (7 bases). The CDR3 is 13 residues long. Per the germline V gene, CDR1 is SGHRS and CDR2 is YFSETQ. The CDR3 DNA sequence: TGCGTCAGCAGCTTAGGGGGGGCTAGTGAGCAGTTCTTC. It encodes CVSSLGGASEQFF.

The chain's CDR3 is CAWTRDRGPAGELFF. CDR3 DNA: TGTGCCTGGACAAGGGACAGGGGGCCAGCCGGGGAGCTGTTTTTT. The chain combines TRBV30 with TRBJ2-2; TRBD1 matches 12 bases. Germline V gene lookup returns CDR1 GTSNPN and CDR2 SVGIG (reference sequence). V was pared by 4 bases and J by 6 bases, with 6 bases of the junction left unmatched. The CDR3 covers 15 residues.

Ten or more counts support this clonotype. The chain couples TRBV20-1 to TRBJ2-7; 10 nucleotides align to TRBD2. Germline-derived CDR1 and CDR2 are DFQATT and SNEGSKA (reference sequence). V lost 6 bases, J lost 4 bases, and 12 bases stayed unmatched. The length of the CDR3 is 15 residues. CDR3 nucleotides: TGCAGTGCGATTCCTAGCGGGAGCGACCGGTACGAGCAGTACTTC. Translating gives CSAIPSGSDRYEQYF.

This clonotype came up many times. The chain employs TRBV29-1 and TRBJ1-1; D is possibly TRBD1 (5 bases). V shed 4 bases and J shed 2 bases, with 20 bases lying between them. Germline-derived CDR1 and CDR2 are SQVTM and ANQGSEA. The CDR3 length is 16 residues. The CDR3 nucleotides are TGCAGCGTTGGGATTAGGGGCTCTCATCAAAACACTGAAGCTTTCTTT. This sequence encodes CSVGIRGSHQNTEAFF.

This chain joins TRBV7-9 and TRBJ2-7; possible D gene TRBD2, 5 bases. Germline values: CDR1 SEHNR, CDR2 FQNEAQ (reference sequence). The CDR3 is made up of 14 amino acids. V gave up 5 bases and J gave up 6 bases, with 17 bases separating them. CDR3 nucleotide sequence: TGTGCCAGCAGCCCCGACTACTTCAGTGGCGAGCAGTACTTC. It is translated as CASSPDYFSGEQYF.

This clonotype came up many times. The chain joins TRBV3-1 to TRBJ2-1; TRBD2 might be the D (6 bases). Germline V gene data show CDR1 as LGHDT and CDR2 as YNNKEL (reference sequence). This CDR3 has 14 amino acids. V was pared by 10 bases and J by 7 bases, with 20 bases between. Here the CDR3 DNA reads TGTGCCACCCGTTGGGGGGAGTCGGGGAATGAGCAGTTCTTC. Translation gives CATRWGESGNEQFF.

This clonotype occurred many times. V gene TRBV28 combines with J gene TRBJ2-1, with TRBD2 matching over 7 bases. This CDR3 is 16 amino acids long. The germline V gene has CDR1 MDHEN and CDR2 SYDVKM. V gave up 2 bases and J gave up 5 bases; unmatched junction bases: 9. As DNA, the CDR3 is TGTGCCAGCAGTTTAGGGAGGGGAAGGGACCACAATGAGCAGTTCTTC. Translating it yields CASSLGRGRDHNEQFF.

This clonotype was detected ten times or more. The chain employs TRBV4-1 and TRBJ1-4; tentative D call: TRBD1 (6 bases). This CDR3 contains 16 residues. In germline, CDR1 is MGHRA, CDR2 YSYEKL. The germline V and J ends were trimmed by 3 bases and 6 bases, with 17 bases remaining between them. CDR3 sequence (DNA): TGCGCCAGCAGCCACCCACGGACAGCGGGGGATGAAAAACTGTTTTTT. Protein sequence: CASSHPRTAGDEKLFF.

In this sample, this clonotype turned up many times. The V gene is TRBV7-9, the J gene TRBJ2-2; D is ambiguous. The CDR3 consists of 12 residues. CDR1 and CDR2 from the germline V gene are SEHNR and FQNEAQ (reference sequence). V gave up 2 bases and J gave up 6 bases, with 4 bases separating them. CDR3 DNA sequence: TGTGCCAGCAGCTTATCCCCCGGGGAGCTGTTTTTT. Protein sequence: CASSLSPGELFF.

This clonotype showed up many times. This chain joins TRBV12-3 or TRBV12-4 and TRBJ1-5; D might be TRBD1 (5 bases). This CDR3 has 14 residues. V lost 3 bases and J 6 bases, leaving 12 bases between the germline ends. CDR3 DNA: TGTGCCAGCAGTTTCGGGGGAAGGGGTCAGCCCCAGCATTTT. This translates into CASSFGGRGQPQHF.

The sample holds many counts of this clonotype. The chain has TRBV5-1 and TRBJ1-6, with a weak D call TRBD1 (5 bases). There are 12 residues in the CDR3. V lost 2 bases to trimming and J lost 14 bases, with 11 bases between them. Germline-derived CDR1 and CDR2 are SGHRS and YFSETQ. The CDR3 DNA reads as TGCGCCAGCAGCTTCCAGCAGGGTTCCCTCCACTTT. It specifies CASSFQQGSLHF.

This clonotype was recorded many times. J is TRBJ2-7 and V is TRBV28; 9 bases align to TRBD1. In germline, CDR1 is MDHEN, CDR2 SYDVKM. With V trimmed by 8 bases and J by 8 bases, 13 bases remained unmatched. This CDR3 has 14 residues. The CDR3 DNA sequence: TGTGCCAGCGCCCCGGGACAGGGCGCTTGGAAGCAGTACTTC. It encodes CASAPGQGAWKQYF.

At least ten counts were recorded for this clonotype. The chain combines TRBV4-1 with TRBJ1-3; D gene ambiguous. This CDR3 has 15 amino acids. Trimming took off 0 bases at V and 1 base at J, with 7 bases between the two ends. CDR1 and CDR2 from the germline V gene are MGHRA and YSYEKL. The CDR3 here is CASSQDRGSGNTIYF. CDR3 nucleotides: TGCGCCAGCAGCCAAGATCGGGGATCTGGAAACACCATATATTTT.